This T cell receptor beta chain was identified in a study of blood T cell repertoires in COVID-19. On the study more broadly: Donors in the United States, Italy and Spain gave samples during acute or convalescent COVID-19.

Looked up from germline, CDR1 is SGHNT and CDR2 is YYREEE (reference sequence). The length of the CDR3 is 14 residues. The V gene end was trimmed by 3 bases and the J gene end by 3 bases; junction bases not matched to a gene: 3. In the study's own analysis: Scientists estimated how many nucleated cells there were by amplifying reference gene primers. Only in-frame clones appear in the TCRdb table, and some are missing; sequencing was by immunoSEQ multiplex PCR. Clonal size and the V and J genes are those of that table, whereas D and trimming came from the DNA. The sample holds over 250,000 clones, 60% to 75% seen once.

The J gene is TRBJ1-2, the V gene TRBV5-4, with TRBD1 identical over 9 bases. Sequencing used peripheral blood. The TCR was taken from a woman of 80 years or more with acute or convalescent COVID-19. This CDR3 reads CASSSWTGDYGYTF. CDR3 nucleotide sequence: TGTGCCAGCAGCTCCTGGACAGGGGACTATGGCTACACCTTC. The complete variable domain, with remaining parts taken from reference TRBV5-4 and TRBJ1-2, reads ETGVTQSPTHLIKTRGQQVTLRCSSQSGHNTVSWYQQALGQGPQFIFQYYREEENGRGNFPPRFSGLQFPNYSSELNVNALELDDSALYLCASSSWTGDYGYTFGSGTRLTVV.